The table lists the clone carrying this T cell receptor (beta chain) with a few counts. Its cognate antigen is unknown. The V gene's germline CDR1 is SGHRS and CDR2 YFSETQ. V was trimmed by 3 bases and J by 11 bases, leaving 18 bases between them. The CDR3 consists of 15 residues. Researchers made TCR beta libraries by using iRepertoire HTBI primers and running Arm-PCR on CDR3 regions. TCRdb reprocessed the multiplex PCR reads via MiXCR and lists one record per CDR3 protein. In the table there are approximately 690,000 distinct CDR3 sequences, about 30% of which are singletons. The source of the sample is a study of regulatory T cells in long-lasting Graves disease. Notes on the study in general: For persistent Graves' patients, TCR diversity was lower than for newly diagnosed ones. TRBV28, TRBJ1-2 and TRBJ2-5 emerged as the favored segments in persistent disease. The small sample size may have reduced accuracy.

Time point specified: persistent/refractory GD, antithyroid drugs over 5 years with positive TRAb. RNA extracted from PBMCs served as the sequencing template. The patients included were those that came from an endocrinology department in Xi'an, China. The genes are TRBV5-1 and TRBJ1-6; D is uncertain. The TCR comes from a female donor with Graves disease. The sequencing here drew on peripheral blood mononuclear cells (PBMCs), taken when the disease was refractory, from a patient treated with antithyroid drugs. CDR3 bases: TGCGCCAGCAGCTCAGGACTGGGCTATGACGCACCCCTCCACTTT. It encodes CASSSGLGYDAPLHF.